What follows are 20 T cell receptor beta chains derived from one specimen sequenced in a study of blood T cells in healthy people across ages. A second PCR of about 7 to 11 cycles used a sample-barcoded 5' primer and a J-beta primer mix. MiXCR, applied by TCRdb to the 5' RACE reads, yields one record per CDR3 protein. Of 1.5 million to 1.8 million distinct CDR3 sequences detected, around 40% appear once; the ten largest clones hold about 4%. Sequenced sample: blood. Receptors were obtained from a woman between 18 and 29 years old in good health.

The V and J genes are TRBV6-2 or TRBV6-3 and TRBJ2-7; possibly TRBD2 for D (5 bases). Germline-derived CDR1 and CDR2 are MNHEY and SVGEGT. The CDR3 sequence is 12 residues long. Trimming cost V 5 bases and J 9 bases, with 14 bases left between them. The CDR3 nucleotides are TGTGCCAGCAGTGAGGACTCCAATGGGCAGTACTTC. Amino acid sequence: CASSEDSNGQYF.

This clonotype was found a few times. The rearrangement uses TRBV11-2 and TRBJ2-5, with 7 bases fitting TRBD2. Losses at the gene ends were 5 bases for V and 4 bases for J; bases not matched to a gene: 7. Germline loops: CDR1 SGHAT, CDR2 FQNNGV. CDR3 size: 14 residues. CDR3 residues: CASSQTSLGETQYF. The CDR3 DNA is TGTGCCAGCAGCCAGACTAGCTTGGGAGAGACCCAGTACTTC.

The chain employs TRBV10-3 and TRBJ2-1, with 9 positions matching TRBD2. The V and J ends lost 0 bases and 0 bases, in that order; junction bases with no gene match: 9. The V gene's germline CDR1 is ENHRY and CDR2 SYGVKD. This CDR3 contains 19 residues. Here the CDR3 DNA reads TGTGCCATCAGTGAGTCGATGGCTAGCGGGGCTAGCTCCTACAATGAGCAGTTCTTC. Translation: CAISESMASGASSYNEQFF.

This clonotype was seen a handful of times. The chain couples TRBV29-1 to TRBJ2-5; D might be TRBD1 or TRBD2, each matching 6 bases. Between the trimmed V and J ends, which lost 6 bases and 3 bases, there was a span of 17 bases. Germline CDR1 SQVTM, CDR2 ANQGSEA. The length of the CDR3 is 14 residues. CDR3 protein: CSVGGTLKKETQYF. The CDR3, as DNA: TGCAGCGTCGGAGGGACATTAAAGAAAGAGACCCAGTACTTC. Filled out from reference TRBV29-1 and TRBJ2-5, the complete variable domain reads SAVISQKPSRDICQRGTSLTIQCQVDSQVTMMFWYRQQPGQSLTLIATANQGSEATYESGFVIDKFPISRPNLTFSTLTVSNMSPEDSSIYLCSVGGTLKKETQYFGPGTRLLVL.

The V gene is TRBV6-2 or TRBV6-3, the J gene TRBJ2-4; 8 positions agree with TRBD1. The germline V gene encodes CDR1 MNHEY and CDR2 SVGEGT. With V trimmed by 6 bases and J by 1 base, 2 bases remained unmatched. CDR3 length: 14 amino acids. CDR3 sequence (DNA): TGTGCCAGCAGAGACAGGGGTGCCAAAAACATTCAGTACTTC. Amino acid sequence: CASRDRGAKNIQYF.

The genes are TRBV2 and TRBJ2-1; D not resolved. Germline assignment: CDR1 SNHLY and CDR2 FYNNEI. The CDR3 loop spans 16 amino acids. V was trimmed by 7 bases and J by 7 bases, leaving 23 bases between them. The CDR3 sequence is CASTGRDERYRNEQFF. The CDR3 nucleotides are TGTGCCAGCACCGGACGAGATGAGCGCTATCGGAATGAGCAGTTCTTC.

This clonotype was seen a handful of times. The chain combines TRBV6-6 with TRBJ1-2, with D perhaps TRBD1 (6 bases). CDR1 and CDR2 from the germline V gene are MNHNY and SVGAGI (reference sequence). This CDR3 has 17 amino acids. Deletions cut 7 bases from V and 0 bases from J, with 21 bases between. CDR3: CASIPGWGGTSNYGYTF. CDR3 DNA sequence: TGTGCCAGCATCCCCGGTTGGGGGGGCACCTCTAACTATGGCTACACCTTC.

This clonotype was counted ten times or more. V is TRBV12-3 or TRBV12-4 and J is TRBJ2-7; D may be TRBD2 (6 bases). This CDR3 contains 13 residues. Trimming left V 6 bases short and J 1 base short, with 10 bases between. CDR3: CASSWGLSYEQYF. As DNA, the CDR3 is TGTGCCAGCAGCTGGGGACTTTCCTACGAGCAGTACTTC.

V usage is TRBV14 and J usage is TRBJ2-5, with D tentatively TRBD2 (5 bases). Germline V gene sequence: CDR1 SGHDN, CDR2 FVKESK. The V end lost 1 base, the J end lost 4 bases, and 7 bases lay between the germline ends. This CDR3 spans 13 amino acids. This CDR3 is CASSQVAGETQYF. Written as DNA, the CDR3 is TGTGCCAGCAGCCAAGTCGCGGGAGAGACCCAGTACTTC.

CDR3 DNA: TGCAGTGCTTCTCCGGGACAGTCTCGAAAACTGTTTTTT. This gives the protein CSASPGQSRKLFF. The J gene is TRBJ1-4, the V gene TRBV20-1, with 7 nucleotides matching TRBD1. The ends lost 5 bases at V and 10 bases at J; junction bases unmatched: 10. From germline, CDR1 is DFQATT and CDR2 SNEGSKA (reference sequence). The CDR3 consists of 13 residues.

This clonotype was seen more than once but under ten times. The chain recombines TRBV20-1 with TRBJ2-1; D is unclear. The CDR3 is 13 amino acids. Germline V gene data show CDR1 as DFQATT and CDR2 as SNEGSKA (reference sequence). V lost 1 base, J lost 7 bases, and 11 bases lay in between. The CDR3 nucleotides read TGCAGTGCTAGAGGGCTACGTTGGAATGAGCAGTTCTTC. It is translated as CSARGLRWNEQFF.

This chain joins TRBV5-4 and TRBJ1-1, with D possibly TRBD1 on 5 matching bases. The germline CDR1 and CDR2 sequences are SGHNT and YYREEE (reference sequence). V was trimmed by 5 bases and J by 4 bases, leaving 27 bases between them. This CDR3 spans 18 amino acids. CDR3 amino acids: CASRALTGTKQGVTEAFF. CDR3 sequence (DNA): TGTGCCAGCAGAGCGTTGACCGGGACCAAACAAGGGGTCACTGAAGCTTTCTTT.

V is TRBV24-1 and J is TRBJ2-3, with no clear D. This CDR3 region has 15 residues. Trimming took 3 bases from V and 0 from J, leaving 9 bases between them. The germline CDR1 and CDR2 sequences are KGHDR and SFDVKD. The CDR3 DNA is TGTGCCACCAGTGATGTGGTCGGTAGCACAGATACGCAGTATTTT. It specifies CATSDVVGSTDTQYF.

The chain's CDR3 is CASSQDRGANEKLFF. CDR3 bases: TGCGCCAGCAGCCAAGATCGGGGGGCCAATGAAAAACTGTTTTTT. The chain employs TRBV4-3 and TRBJ1-4, with a weak D call TRBD1 (6 bases). In germline, CDR1 is LGHNA, CDR2 YSLEER. The CDR3 spans 15 residues. The ends were cut back, 0 bases at V and 5 bases at J, with 10 bases in the middle.

This sequence joins TRBV4-3 and TRBJ2-3, with TRBD2 identical over 10 bases. J lost 2 bases, V lost 0 bases, and 5 bases had no gene match. Germline V gives CDR1 LGHNA, CDR2 YSLEER. The CDR3 loop spans 17 amino acids. The CDR3 sequence is CASSQDLAGGTTDTQYF. CDR3 DNA: TGCGCCAGCAGCCAAGACTTAGCGGGGGGAACCACAGATACGCAGTATTTT.

The gene calls are TRBV20-1 and TRBJ2-5, with D uncertain. Trimming shortened V by 1 base and J by 5 bases, and 11 bases separated the two germline ends. The CDR3 length is 13 residues. Germline-derived CDR1 and CDR2 are DFQATT and SNEGSKA (reference sequence). The CDR3: CSARGFRGETQYF. The CDR3 DNA reads TGCAGTGCTAGAGGGTTTCGTGGTGAGACCCAGTACTTC.

The chain employs TRBV2 and TRBJ2-4; D is ambiguous. Germline lookup yields CDR1 SNHLY and CDR2 FYNNEI. V lost 6 bases to trimming and J lost 0 bases, with 6 bases between them. This CDR3 is built from 13 residues. The chain's CDR3 is CASRTLAKNIQYF. The CDR3, as DNA: TGTGCCAGCAGGACTTTAGCCAAAAACATTCAGTACTTC.

This clonotype has at least ten counts. This chain uses TRBV4-1 with TRBJ2-1, with D tentatively TRBD2 (6 bases). V was pared by 2 bases and J by 7 bases, with 12 bases between. The CDR3 has 14 amino acids. Germline V gene lookup returns CDR1 MGHRA and CDR2 YSYEKL. CDR3 bases: TGCGCCAGCAGCCAACACGGAGGGTTTAATGAGCAGTTCTTC. Amino acid sequence: CASSQHGGFNEQFF.

The J gene is TRBJ1-5, the V gene TRBV6-2 or TRBV6-3, with no clear D. CDR3 length: 13 residues. Germline-derived CDR1 and CDR2 are MNHEY and SVGEGT. V dropped 8 bases and J dropped 11 bases, with 19 bases sitting between them. CDR3 DNA sequence: TGTGCCAGCGGTAAGATTGGCCCCTTCGCCCAGCATTTT. Residues: CASGKIGPFAQHF.

This clonotype was detected only a few times. The rearrangement joins TRBV12-5 to TRBJ2-5; D is possibly TRBD2 (6 bases). The ends were cut back, 1 base at V and 7 bases at J, with 13 bases in the middle. Germline V gene lookup returns CDR1 LGHNT and CDR2 FRNRAP. This CDR3 is built from 14 residues. CDR3 amino acids: CASGLAGGSGTQYF. The CDR3 DNA reads as TGTGCTAGTGGTTTGGCTGGGGGGTCAGGGACCCAGTACTTC.